Below, 22 T cell receptor beta chains from the same sample are listed, as sequenced in a study of identical twins. Each CDR3 protein is one row after TCRdb ran MiXCR on the 5' RACE reads. The data hold fewer than 650,000 distinct CDR3 sequences, with about 7.1% observed a single time. The same sample was also studied in work on yellow fever vaccine responses in identical twins.

The sequenced sample consisted of PBMCs. The receptor source for this set is a woman aged 18-29 years in good health.

This clonotype has only a few counts. This sequence joins TRBV6-2 or TRBV6-3 and TRBJ2-1; tentative D call: TRBD2 (6 bases). This CDR3 spans 13 amino acids. The germline V gene encodes CDR1 MNHEY and CDR2 SVGEGT. With 7 bases removed from V and 3 bases from J, the gap between germline ends came to 10 bases. The CDR3 sequence: CASKAGNYNEQFF. CDR3 nucleotide sequence: TGTGCCAGCAAGGCGGGAAACTACAATGAGCAGTTCTTC.

This clonotype occurred many times. This chain links TRBV12-3 or TRBV12-4 with TRBJ2-1, with 9 positions matching TRBD2. The CDR3 runs to 17 residues. Losses at the gene ends were 1 base for V and 5 bases for J; bases not matched to a gene: 9. CDR3 region: CASSLGLRGGQNNEQFF. In DNA, the CDR3 is TGTGCCAGCAGTTTAGGGTTGCGGGGGGGACAAAACAATGAGCAGTTCTTC.

This clonotype has a handful of counts. V gene TRBV12-3 or TRBV12-4 combines with J gene TRBJ1-1; D is ambiguous. V was cut by 7 bases and J by 6 bases, with 18 bases left in between. The CDR3 sequence is 14 residues long. The CDR3 coding sequence is TGTGCCAGCAACCCCCACGGGATGGGCGCTGAAGCTTTCTTT. Translated, it gives CASNPHGMGAEAFF.

The chain combines TRBV10-3 with TRBJ2-7, with D possibly TRBD2 on 5 matching bases. This CDR3 is 15 amino acids long. Germline loops: CDR1 ENHRY, CDR2 SYGVKD. Trimming cost V 5 bases and J 0 bases, with 14 bases left between them. CDR3 in amino acids: CAISIGGGSSYEQYF. The DNA of the CDR3 is TGTGCCATCAGTATTGGAGGAGGCAGCTCCTACGAGCAGTACTTC.

The chain recombines TRBV4-1 with TRBJ2-7; a possible D gene is TRBD2 (5 bases). This CDR3 is built from 15 residues. The germline CDR1 and CDR2 sequences are MGHRA and YSYEKL. V lost 0 bases to trimming and J lost 2 bases, with 11 bases between them. The CDR3 nucleotides are TGCGCCAGCAGCCAAGATATTGGGGAGACCTACGAGCAGTACTTC. Translated: CASSQDIGETYEQYF.

This chain connects TRBV27 to TRBJ2-7; D is uncertain. V was clipped by 0 bases and J by 5 bases, with 14 bases between them. This CDR3 comprises 15 residues. Germline V gives CDR1 MNHEY, CDR2 SMNVEV (reference sequence). DNA for the CDR3: TGTGCCAGCAGTTTATCGTTTACCCCAGGACACGAGCAGTACTTC. As protein: CASSLSFTPGHEQYF.

The CDR3 DNA is TGCAGTGCTGAAGCCTACGACCCCTACAATGAGCAGTTCTTC. It is translated as CSAEAYDPYNEQFF. The chain is built from TRBV20-1 and TRBJ2-1; no clear D. V was trimmed by 5 bases and J by 2 bases, leaving 13 bases between them. The CDR3 covers 14 residues. The germline V gene encodes CDR1 DFQATT and CDR2 SNEGSKA (reference sequence).

The chain is built from TRBV12-3 or TRBV12-4 and TRBJ2-7; D not certain. This CDR3 contains 13 residues. The V and J ends lost 5 bases and 1 base respectively, with 9 bases between them. CDR3 nucleotides: TGTGCCAGCAGTCCGATCGAATCCTACGAGCAGTACTTC. Protein: CASSPIESYEQYF.

This clonotype came up many times. V gene TRBV12-3 or TRBV12-4 combines with J gene TRBJ1-5; TRBD1 is a possible D gene (5 bases). Trimming took off 3 bases at V and 0 bases at J, with 12 bases between the two ends. The CDR3 sequence is 16 residues long. The CDR3 is CASSFRGKGSNQPQHF. The DNA of the CDR3 is TGTGCCAGCAGTTTTAGGGGAAAGGGTAGCAATCAGCCCCAGCATTTT.

This clonotype was observed a handful of times. The chain recombines TRBV15 with TRBJ2-1; D is unresolved. The germline CDR1 and CDR2 sequences are LNHNV and YYDKDF (reference sequence). V lost 1 base to trimming and J lost 9 bases, with 7 bases between them. This CDR3 region has 12 residues. The CDR3 loop is CATSRGLVEQFF. The CDR3 DNA sequence: TGTGCCACCAGCAGAGGTTTGGTTGAGCAGTTCTTC.

This chain joins TRBV7-2 and TRBJ2-7; D not certain. V shed 2 bases and J shed 2 bases, with 13 bases lying between them. Germline values: CDR1 SGHTA, CDR2 FQGNSA. The CDR3 is made up of 15 amino acids. CDR3 in DNA: TGTGCCAGCAGCTTAATTCGCGGAGCAACCTACGAGCAGTACTTC. This encodes CASSLIRGATYEQYF.

The CDR3 nucleotides are TGTGCCAGCAGTTTACCAGGGCCCCAGTACAATGAGCAGTTCTTC. Amino acid sequence: CASSLPGPQYNEQFF. The J gene is TRBJ2-1, the V gene TRBV28; possible D gene TRBD1, 5 bases. The germline V gene encodes CDR1 MDHEN and CDR2 SYDVKM. The V gene lost 2 bases and the J gene lost 4 bases, with 12 bases spanning the gap. This CDR3 region has 15 residues.

The chain carries TRBV18 and TRBJ2-3, with no clear D. Germline V gene data show CDR1 as KGHSH and CDR2 as LQKENI. This CDR3 region has 14 residues. The germline V and J ends were trimmed by 0 bases and 2 bases, with 6 bases remaining between them. In nucleotides, the CDR3 is TGTGCCAGCTCACCACCGACGATCACAGATACGCAGTATTTT. It encodes CASSPPTITDTQYF.

This clonotype was seen only a few times. In nucleotides, the CDR3 is TGTGCCAGCAGTTTTGGATCAGGGGGCAATCAGCCCCAGCATTTT. Encoded protein: CASSFGSGGNQPQHF. The chain employs TRBV28 and TRBJ1-5, with a weak D call TRBD1 (6 bases). Trimming took 3 bases from V and 2 from J, leaving 11 bases between them. Looked up from germline, CDR1 is MDHEN and CDR2 is SYDVKM. The CDR3 length is 15 residues. Based on the CDR3 plus reference TRBV28 and TRBJ1-5, the full variable domain is DVKVTQSSRYLVKRTGEKVFLECVQDMDHENMFWYRQDPGLGLRLIYFSYDVKMKEKGDIPEGYSVSREKKERFSLILESASTNQTSMYLCASSFGSGGNQPQHFGDGTRLSIL.

This clonotype was counted at least ten times. The chain carries TRBV4-1 and TRBJ2-2; the D gene is possibly TRBD2 (5 bases). In germline, CDR1 is MGHRA, CDR2 YSYEKL. This CDR3 is 14 amino acids long. Trimming took off 0 bases at V and 7 bases at J, with 9 bases between the two ends. CDR3 nucleotide sequence: TGCGCCAGCAGCCAAGAGAGGGTCAGCGGGGAGCTGTTTTTT. It yields the protein CASSQERVSGELFF.

This clonotype was observed a few times. The V gene is TRBV10-3, the J gene TRBJ1-4, with a tentative D call TRBD1 (5 bases). Germline V gene data show CDR1 as ENHRY and CDR2 as SYGVKD. CDR3 size: 13 residues. V was pared by 6 bases and J by 8 bases, with 13 bases between. As DNA, the CDR3 is TGTGCCATCAGATCCAGGGTAGAGGAAAAACTGTTTTTT. It specifies CAIRSRVEEKLFF.

This clonotype occurred a few times. The chain couples TRBV12-3 or TRBV12-4 to TRBJ2-7; D unresolved. The CDR3 covers 14 residues. Trimming pared 3 bases from V and 0 bases from J, leaving 9 bases between. CDR3 in amino acids: CASSFEVNSYEQYF. The CDR3 DNA reads as TGTGCCAGCAGTTTTGAGGTTAACTCCTACGAGCAGTACTTC.

This clonotype was observed a few times. This CDR3 reads CASIAQGAKMNTEAFF. The DNA of the CDR3 is TGTGCCAGCATTGCACAGGGGGCAAAAATGAACACTGAAGCTTTCTTT. This chain links TRBV2 with TRBJ1-1; 9 bases line up with TRBD1. V shed 7 bases, J shed 0 bases, and the junction held 9 bases outside the gene matches. This CDR3 is 16 amino acids long. Germline CDR1 and CDR2: SNHLY and FYNNEI.

J is TRBJ2-7 and V is TRBV18; unclear D gene. The V gene lost 5 bases and the J gene lost 0 bases, with 14 bases spanning the gap. The length of the CDR3 is 15 residues. Germline V gene data show CDR1 as KGHSH and CDR2 as LQKENI. The CDR3 coding sequence is TGTGCCAGCTCAACCTGGACCCTCGGCTCCTACGAGCAGTACTTC. Amino acids: CASSTWTLGSYEQYF. The full variable domain, with the rest looked up from reference TRBV18 and TRBJ2-7, is NAGVMQNPRHLVRRRGQEARLRCSPMKGHSHVYWYRQLPEEGLKFMVYLQKENIIDESGMPKERFSAEFPKEGPSILRIQQVVRGDSAAYFCASSTWTLGSYEQYFGPGTRLTVT.

This chain links TRBV28 with TRBJ2-3, with 7 positions matching TRBD2. The V and J ends lost 7 bases and 7 bases, in that order; junction bases with no gene match: 8. From germline, CDR1 is MDHEN and CDR2 SYDVKM. This CDR3 is 13 amino acids long. CDR3 protein: CASNKKRGYTQYF. The CDR3 DNA reads TGTGCCAGCAATAAAAAGCGGGGCTATACGCAGTATTTT.

This clonotype has only a few counts. The chain couples TRBV19 to TRBJ2-7, with TRBD1 as a possible D gene (5 bases). V lost 6 bases and J 0 bases, leaving 12 bases between the germline ends. The CDR3 is made up of 14 amino acids. Germline CDR1 reads LNHDA; CDR2 reads SQIVND (reference sequence). Here the CDR3 DNA reads TGTGCCAGTAGAAAACAGGATGCCTCCTACGAGCAGTACGTC. As protein: CASRKQDASYEQYV.

This clonotype appeared many times. This chain connects TRBV7-9 to TRBJ2-3, with D perhaps assigned TRBD1 or TRBD2 (5 bases each). Between the trimmed V and J ends, which lost 4 bases and 8 bases, there was a span of 10 bases. The CDR3 length is 12 residues. Germline CDR1 SEHNR, CDR2 FQNEAQ (reference sequence). CDR3: CASSYPGPTQYF. The DNA of the CDR3 is TGTGCCAGCAGCTATCCGGGACCTACGCAGTATTTT.